These T cell receptor beta chains were read from a single sample in a study of shared clonotypes between healthy human individuals. Some clones are missing from TCRdb's copy, which holds only in-frame ones; the method was immunoSEQ multiplex PCR. This table holds almost 750,000 clones, 72% found once. Sequenced sample: memory CD4+ T cells sorted from blood. The receptor source for this set is a woman in her thirties in good health. Both conserved end residues are part of each CDR3. The D gene is left open where the match is weak. The size field is filled for only some rows; it gives once, few, many or a size class.

d_gene | abundance | j_gene | v_gene | CDR3aa | CDR3nt
. | . | TRBJ1-4 | TRBV5-1 | CASSFLPGGRNEKLFF | TGCGCCAGCAGCTTCCTTCCAGGCGGACGGAATGAAAAACTGTTTTTT
. | few | TRBJ2-1 | TRBV30 | CAWSAGTSYNEQFF | TGTGCCTGGAGTGCTGGGACATCCTACAATGAGCAGTTCTTC
. | . | TRBJ1-4 | TRBV2 | CASSPQGGKLFF | TGTGCCAGCAGCCCTCAGGGCGGAAAACTGTTTTTT
TRBD2 | . | TRBJ2-3 | TRBV5-1 | CASSLSGRTDTQYF | TGCGCCAGCAGCTTAAGCGGGAGAACAGATACGCAGTATTTT
. | once | TRBJ2-1 | TRBV6-5 | CASSPDIYNEQFF | TGTGCCAGCAGCCCGGACATATACAATGAGCAGTTCTTC
. | . | TRBJ2-5 | TRBV9 | CASSGALGAETQYF | TGTGCCAGCAGCGGGGCCCTGGGGGCAGAGACCCAGTACTTC
. | . | TRBJ1-5 | TRBV28 | CASSRGGGNQPQHF | TGTGCCAGCAGTCGGGGGGGAGGCAATCAGCCCCAGCATTTT
TRBD1 | . | TRBJ1-5 | TRBV19 | CASSGTGGGQPQHF | TGTGCCAGTAGTGGGACAGGGGGCGGGCAGCCCCAGCATTTT
. | once | TRBJ1-5 | TRBV11-2 | CASSLGPVGGNQPQHF | TGTGCCAGCAGCTTAGGACCGGTTGGGGGCAATCAGCCCCAGCATTTT
. | . | TRBJ2-1 | TRBV5-1 | CASSLDVSSYNEQFF | TGCGCCAGCAGCTTGGATGTCAGTTCCTACAATGAGCAGTTCTTC
TRBD1 | once | TRBJ1-2 | TRBV2 | CARRATGGNGYTF | TGTGCCAGACGTGCGACAGGGGGTAATGGCTACACCTTC
. | . | TRBJ1-1 | TRBV2 | CASSAHSRGTGTEAFF | TGTGCCAGCAGTGCCCACAGTAGGGGGACGGGCACTGAAGCTTTCTTT
TRBD2 | . | TRBJ2-7 | TRBV6-5 | CASSYSVREDDEQYF | TGTGCCAGCAGTTACTCGGTGCGGGAGGACGACGAGCAGTACTTC
. | . | TRBJ2-5 | TRBV30 | CAWSGIGGETQYF | TGTGCCTGGAGTGGGATCGGCGGCGAGACCCAGTACTTC
. | many | TRBJ2-2 | TRBV19 | CASSVRQAPGELFF | TGTGCCAGTAGTGTCCGACAGGCCCCCGGGGAGCTGTTTTTT
TRBD1 | . | TRBJ1-2 | TRBV28 | CASSLYPGGYGYTF | TGTGCCAGCAGTTTATATCCAGGGGGTTATGGCTACACCTTC
. | . | TRBJ2-1 | TRBV28 | CASSFPGTSYNEQFF | TGTGCCAGCAGTTTCCCCGGGACCTCCTACAATGAGCAGTTCTTC
. | few | TRBJ2-7 | TRBV6-4 | CASASRVTPEQYF | TGTGCCAGCGCTAGCCGGGTGACGCCCGAGCAGTACTTC
. | . | TRBJ2-7 | TRBV4-2 | CASSQERPQGVPYEQYF | TGTGCCAGCAGCCAAGAACGCCCACAGGGTGTTCCCTACGAGCAGTACTTC
TRBD1 | . | TRBJ2-1 | TRBV4-1 | CASSHPGQGKNEQFF | TGCGCCAGCAGCCATCCAGGACAGGGTAAAAATGAGCAGTTCTTC
. | . | TRBJ1-1 | TRBV28 | CASNGGNTEAFF | TGTGCCAGCAACGGAGGGAACACTGAAGCTTTCTTT
. | . | TRBJ2-1 | TRBV20-1 | CSAFRANEQFF | TGCAGCGCCTTTAGAGCCAATGAGCAGTTCTTC
. | . | TRBJ1-2 | TRBV4-2 | CASSQGFDANYGYTF | TGTGCCAGCAGCCAAGGCTTCGACGCTAACTATGGCTACACCTTC
TRBD1 | . | TRBJ2-7 | TRBV6-5 | CASTPKGQGAGEQYF | TGTGCCAGCACTCCTAAGGGACAGGGGGCAGGGGAGCAGTACTTC
TRBD2 | . | TRBJ2-5 | TRBV5-4 | CASSSASGPGETQYF | TGTGCCAGCAGCTCGGCTAGCGGGCCGGGTGAGACCCAGTACTTC
. | few | TRBJ1-1 | TRBV5-1 | CASSPERGMATEAFF | TGCGCCAGCAGCCCGGAACGGGGGATGGCCACTGAAGCTTTCTTT
. | few | TRBJ2-7 | TRBV28 | CASLLKEWPYEQYF | TGTGCCAGCCTTCTGAAGGAGTGGCCCTACGAGCAGTACTTC
. | many | TRBJ1-5 | TRBV2 | CASNEQGNNQPQHF | TGTGCCAGCAACGAACAGGGCAACAATCAGCCCCAGCATTTT
. | . | TRBJ2-5 | TRBV5-4 | CASSRDEETQYF | TGTGCCAGCAGCAGGGACGAGGAGACCCAGTACTTC
TRBD2 | . | TRBJ2-5 | TRBV18 | CASSQRLAGVGYETQYF | TGTGCCAGCTCCCAGCGACTAGCGGGAGTCGGGTATGAGACCCAGTACTTC
. | few | TRBJ2-5 | TRBV7-5 | CVRVRRVRQETQYF | TGTGTCAGAGTCAGAAGGGTCCGGCAAGAGACCCAGTACTTC
. | few | TRBJ1-1 | TRBV27 | CASSFSMNTEAFF | TGTGCCAGCAGTTTTAGCATGAACACTGAAGCTTTCTTT
TRBD1 | medium-sized | TRBJ1-4 | TRBV2 | CASGEGTANEKLFF | TGTGCCAGCGGGGAGGGGACAGCTAATGAAAAACTGTTTTTT
. | . | TRBJ2-7 | TRBV11-3 | CASSYTAGEQYF | TGTGCCAGCAGCTACACGGCGGGGGAGCAGTACTTC
. | once | TRBJ1-1 | TRBV6-6 | CASSYFRDTEAFF | TGTGCCAGCAGTTACTTTCGGGACACTGAAGCTTTCTTT
. | once | TRBJ2-7 | TRBV28 | CASSWTYEQYF | TGTGCCAGCAGTTGGACCTACGAGCAGTACTTC